This section outlines one T cell receptor beta chain sequence together with its context. The data were taken from a study of cytomegalovirus exposure and HLA in healthy donors. The PCR made use of 60 Vbeta and 13 Jbeta primers. Some clones are missing from TCRdb's copy, which holds only in-frame ones; the method was immunoSEQ multiplex PCR. The sample holds under 250,000 clones, around 80% seen once. The germline V gene has CDR1 SGHDN and CDR2 FVKESK. The CDR3 totals 15 residues. V dropped 1 base and J dropped 2; count of bases not matched to a gene: 2. The rearrangement links TRBV14 to TRBJ2-1; TRBD2 matches 7 bases. Sequences were obtained from PBMCs. The sequence was collected from a male donor in good health and CMV-seronegative. The CDR3 loop reads CASSQGGRAYNEQFF. The CDR3 nucleotides are TGTGCCAGCAGCCAAGGTGGGAGGGCCTACAATGAGCAGTTCTTC.